The subject of this entry is one T cell receptor beta chain. PCR amplification relied on 60 Vbeta primers (plus 13 Jbeta primers). Using immunoSEQ multiplex PCR, the repertoire was profiled, and TCRdb retains in-frame clones only, with some absent. This table has roughly 140,000 clones, 75% to 80% appearing once. In germline, CDR1 is MNHEY, CDR2 SMNVEV (reference sequence). This CDR3 comprises 15 residues. The trim removed 7 bases at V and 5 bases at J, leaving 11 bases unmatched. This sample was taken from a study of cytomegalovirus exposure and HLA in healthy donors. This TCR was recovered from a woman between 50 and 59 years old in good health and CMV-seronegative. The J gene is TRBJ2-3, the V gene TRBV27; 8 bases are a match to TRBD2. Material: PBMCs. The CDR3 loop is CASKVAGMRLDTQYF. CDR3 DNA: TGTGCCAGCAAGGTAGCGGGAATGAGACTAGATACGCAGTATTTT.